Below, one TCR beta chain is given with its context. This sample was taken from a study of blood T cell repertoires in COVID-19. Study background: The study drew acute and convalescent COVID-19 samples from the United States, Italy and Spain. The analysed material was cDNA or gDNA that came from T cells, B-cell-depleted T cells, or PBMCs.

This CDR3 has 13 residues. Trimming at V came to 6 bases and at J to 5 bases, leaving 2 bases not matched to a gene. Per the original methods: Reference gene primer amplification gave nucleated cell count estimates. Clones were read by immunoSEQ multiplex PCR, and TCRdb kept only the in-frame ones, dropping some. V, J and clone size were drawn from that table, and D and trimming were deduced from the DNA. The repertoire holds about 130,000 clones, with 75% to 85% as singletons. This receptor was taken from a woman between 50 and 59 years old with acute or convalescent COVID-19. The chain joins TRBV12-3 or TRBV12-4 to TRBJ1-5; TRBD1 agrees at 9 bases. Source material: peripheral blood. Here the CDR3 DNA reads TGTGCCAGCAGCTGGACAGGGGATCAGCCCCAGCATTTT. The encoded protein is CASSWTGDQPQHF.